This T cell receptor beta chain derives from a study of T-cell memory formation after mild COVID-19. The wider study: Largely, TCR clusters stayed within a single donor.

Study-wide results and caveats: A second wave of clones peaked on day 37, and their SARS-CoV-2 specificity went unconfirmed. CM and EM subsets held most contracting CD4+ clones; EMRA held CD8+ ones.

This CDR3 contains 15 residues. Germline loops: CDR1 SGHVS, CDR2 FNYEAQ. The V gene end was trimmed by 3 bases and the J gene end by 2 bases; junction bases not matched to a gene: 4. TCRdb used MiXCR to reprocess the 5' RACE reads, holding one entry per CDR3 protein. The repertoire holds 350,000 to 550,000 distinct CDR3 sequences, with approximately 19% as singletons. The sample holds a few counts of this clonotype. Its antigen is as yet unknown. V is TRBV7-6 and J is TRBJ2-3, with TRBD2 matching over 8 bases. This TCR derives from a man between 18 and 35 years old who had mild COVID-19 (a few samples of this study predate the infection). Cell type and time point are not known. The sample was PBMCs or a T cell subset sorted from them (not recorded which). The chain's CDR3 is CASSFIAGNTDTQYF. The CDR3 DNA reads TGTGCCAGCAGCTTTATAGCGGGGAACACAGATACGCAGTATTTT.